Below, one T cell receptor (beta chain) is given with its context. Its antigen is as yet unknown. This entry is derived from a study of cytomegalovirus exposure and HLA in healthy donors. The overall study: Among over 350 genotyped donors, around 80% fell in the Caucasian-associated ancestry cluster.

Germline CDR1 and CDR2: LNHDA and SQIVND (reference sequence). Trimming at V came to 7 bases and at J to 6 bases, leaving 5 bases not matched to a gene. The CDR3 totals 13 residues. General study results and limits: The Asian-associated ancestry cluster reportedly had fewer N-insertions than the roughly 670-donor mean in a later analysis. Most TCRs appeared rarely, but some public TCRs recurred in many donors. The authors later found TCR association rates varying by HLA locus, with DRB1 most and HLA-C fewest.

Primers included in the PCR were 60 Vbeta and 13 Jbeta primers. The repertoire was sequenced with immunoSEQ multiplex PCR; TCRdb's copy has only in-frame clones and lacks some. This table lists around 76,000 clones. This clonotype was sampled from a man aged 35 to 55 in good health and CMV-seronegative. The V and J genes are TRBV19 and TRBJ1-4, with 7 nucleotides matching TRBD1. Sequencing used PBMCs. CDR3 sequence reads: CASTRDSYEKLFF. In DNA form, the CDR3 reads TGTGCCAGTACGCGGGACAGTTATGAAAAACTGTTTTTT.